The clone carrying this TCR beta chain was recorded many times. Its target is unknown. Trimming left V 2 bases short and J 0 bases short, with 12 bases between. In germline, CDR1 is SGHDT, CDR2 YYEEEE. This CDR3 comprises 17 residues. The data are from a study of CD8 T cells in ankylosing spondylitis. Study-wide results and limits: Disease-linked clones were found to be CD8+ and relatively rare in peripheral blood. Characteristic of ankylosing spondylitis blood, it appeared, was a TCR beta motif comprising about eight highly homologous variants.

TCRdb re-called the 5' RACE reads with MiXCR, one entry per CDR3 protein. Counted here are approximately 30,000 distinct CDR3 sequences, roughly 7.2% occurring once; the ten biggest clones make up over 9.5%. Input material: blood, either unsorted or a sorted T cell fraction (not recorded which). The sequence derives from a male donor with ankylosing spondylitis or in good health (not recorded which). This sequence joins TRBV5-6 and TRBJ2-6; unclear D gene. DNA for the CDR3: TGTGCCAGCAGCTTTTTCGTTCAGAGCTCTGGGGCCAACGTCCTGACTTTC. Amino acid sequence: CASSFFVQSSGANVLTF.